The clone carrying this T cell receptor (beta chain) was seen a handful of times. The CDR3 has 15 residues. Germline V gene lookup returns CDR1 MNHEY and CDR2 SVGEGT. Trimming shortened V by 6 bases and J by 7 bases, and 19 bases separated the two germline ends. The sample belongs to a study of blood T cells in healthy people across ages. A second PCR, run for roughly 7 to 12 cycles, used a sample-barcoded 5' primer plus a J-beta primer mix. TCRdb ran MiXCR on the 5' RACE reads and lists one entry per CDR3 protein. The sample has about 1.7 million distinct CDR3 sequences, 28% seen once. The chain recombines TRBV6-2 or TRBV6-3 with TRBJ2-1; D unclear. The sequenced sample consisted of blood. This sequence was found in a woman aged 25-40 years in good health. CDR3 amino acids: CASRVRLTVSNEQFF. CDR3 nucleotide sequence: TGTGCCAGCAGAGTCCGGCTAACAGTGAGTAATGAGCAGTTCTTC.